The sequence of this T cell receptor (beta chain) was determined in a study of blood T cell repertoires in COVID-19. Whole-study context: From the United States, Italy and Spain came samples of acute and convalescent COVID-19. PBMCs, B-cell-depleted T cells, or T cells were the source of the cDNA or gDNA that made up the material.

Original handling: Reference gene primer amplification in the assay estimated nucleated cell counts. Assay used: immunoSEQ multiplex PCR; TCRdb lists only in-frame clones, some missing. D and trimming were read from the DNA, whereas the V and J calls and clone size are those reported in that table. The sample lists 100,000 or so clones, roughly 81% seen once, with 10% in the top ten. This clone has just a few counts. The sample consisted of peripheral blood. The clonotype was recovered from a human donor in a cohort sampled during active COVID-19.

The CDR3 nucleotides read TGTGCCAGCAGCCCGGGTTGGGGCAATCAGCCCCAGCATTTT. This translates into CASSPGWGNQPQHF. The rearrangement joins TRBV28 to TRBJ1-5; D gene unclear. Trimming removed 6 bases at V and 2 bases at J, with 11 bases between. The length of the CDR3 is 14 residues. From germline, CDR1 is MDHEN and CDR2 SYDVKM. Based on the CDR3 plus reference TRBV28 and TRBJ1-5, the full variable domain is DVKVTQSSRYLVKRTGEKVFLECVQDMDHENMFWYRQDPGLGLRLIYFSYDVKMKEKGDIPEGYSVSREKKERFSLILESASTNQTSMYLCASSPGWGNQPQHFGDGTRLSIL.